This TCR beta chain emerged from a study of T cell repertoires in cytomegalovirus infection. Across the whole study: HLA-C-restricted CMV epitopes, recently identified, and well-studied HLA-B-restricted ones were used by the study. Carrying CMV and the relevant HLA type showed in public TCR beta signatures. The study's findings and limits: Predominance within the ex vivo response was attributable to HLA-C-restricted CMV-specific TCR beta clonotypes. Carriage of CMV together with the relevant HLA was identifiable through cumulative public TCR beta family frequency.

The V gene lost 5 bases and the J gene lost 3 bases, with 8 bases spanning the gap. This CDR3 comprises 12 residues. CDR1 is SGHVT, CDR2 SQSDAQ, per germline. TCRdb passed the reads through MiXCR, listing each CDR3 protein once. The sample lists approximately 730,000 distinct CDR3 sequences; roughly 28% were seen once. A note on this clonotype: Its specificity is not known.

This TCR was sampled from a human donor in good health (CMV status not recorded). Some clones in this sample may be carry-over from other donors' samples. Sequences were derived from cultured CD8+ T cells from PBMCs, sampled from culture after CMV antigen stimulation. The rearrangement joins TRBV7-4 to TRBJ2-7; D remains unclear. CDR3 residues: CASSHRVYEQYF. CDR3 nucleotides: TGTGCCAGCAGCCATCGGGTCTACGAGCAGTACTTC.